The text below deals with one T cell receptor (beta chain). Its antigen is not known. The CDR3 extends over 14 amino acids. The germline V gene has CDR1 SEHNR and CDR2 FQNEAQ (reference sequence). Trimming took 5 bases from V and 1 from J, leaving 11 bases between them. TCRdb fed the RT-PCR reads into MiXCR, producing one record per CDR3 protein. The table lists more than 550,000 distinct CDR3 sequences, approximately 10% of them singletons. This record belongs to a study of response to subunit inactivated influenza vaccine. Study conclusions and caveats: Authors suggested each seasonal influenza vaccination recruits few new T cells.

A further study also used this sample, focusing on T cells expressing NK-cell markers. Turning to that study: cDNA encoding TCR beta was synthesized via 5'RACE template switching incorporating UMIs. Cells sorted as CD3+CD56+NKG2C+, CD3+CD56+NKG2C- and CD3+CD56-NKG2C+ T cells supplied the TCR beta repertoires. Eight donors were sequenced, of whom seven were HCMV-seropositive, while the remaining one was HCMV-seronegative.

This receptor was taken from a man in his forties or fifties who received an inactivated influenza vaccine. The gene calls are TRBV7-9 and TRBJ2-5; a possible D gene is TRBD2 (5 bases). This material consisted of PBMCs from blood, taken on the day of vaccination. This CDR3 is CASSRREFQETQYF. The CDR3 nucleotides are TGTGCCAGCAGCCGCCGGGAATTCCAAGAGACCCAGTACTTC.